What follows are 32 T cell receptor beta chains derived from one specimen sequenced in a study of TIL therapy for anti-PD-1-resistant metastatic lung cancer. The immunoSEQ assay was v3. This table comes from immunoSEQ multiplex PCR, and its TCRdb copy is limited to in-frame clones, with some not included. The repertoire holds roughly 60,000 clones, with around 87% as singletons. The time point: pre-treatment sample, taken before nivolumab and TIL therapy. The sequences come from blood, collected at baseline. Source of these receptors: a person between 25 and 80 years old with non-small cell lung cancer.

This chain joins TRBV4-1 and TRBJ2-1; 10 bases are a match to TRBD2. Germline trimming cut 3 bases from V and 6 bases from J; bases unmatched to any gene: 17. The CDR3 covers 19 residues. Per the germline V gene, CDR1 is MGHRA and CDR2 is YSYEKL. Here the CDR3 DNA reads TGCGCCAGCAGCCAGGACCCTTCTAGCGGGAGTTTGAGGGGCAATGAGCAGTTCTTC. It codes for CASSQDPSSGSLRGNEQFF.

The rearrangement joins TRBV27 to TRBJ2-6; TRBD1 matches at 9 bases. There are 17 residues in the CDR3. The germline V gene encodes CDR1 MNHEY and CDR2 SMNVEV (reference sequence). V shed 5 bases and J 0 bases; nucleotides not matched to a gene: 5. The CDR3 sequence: CASSGQGIYSGANVLTF. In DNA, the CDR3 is TGTGCCAGCAGTGGACAGGGGATTTACTCTGGGGCCAACGTCCTGACTTTC. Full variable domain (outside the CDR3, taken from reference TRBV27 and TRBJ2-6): EAQVTQNPRYLITVTGKKLTVTCSQNMNHEYMSWYRQDPGLGLRQIYYSMNVEVTDKGDVPEGYKVSRKEKRNFPLILESPSPNQTSLYFCASSGQGIYSGANVLTFGAGSRLTVL.

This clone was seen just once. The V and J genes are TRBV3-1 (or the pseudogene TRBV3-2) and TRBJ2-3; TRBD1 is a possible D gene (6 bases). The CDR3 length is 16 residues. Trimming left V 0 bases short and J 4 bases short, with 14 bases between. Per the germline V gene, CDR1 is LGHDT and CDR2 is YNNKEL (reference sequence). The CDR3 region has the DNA TGTGCCAGCAGCCAAGATTTTAGAGAGGGGGCAGATACGCAGTATTTT. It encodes CASSQDFREGADTQYF.

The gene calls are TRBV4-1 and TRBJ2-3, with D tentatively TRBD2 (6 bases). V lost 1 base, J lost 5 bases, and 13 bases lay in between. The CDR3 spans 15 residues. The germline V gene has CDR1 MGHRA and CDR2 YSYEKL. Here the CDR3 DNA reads TGCGCCAGCAGCCAAGTGGGGAGGATACAAGATACGCAGTATTTT. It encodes CASSQVGRIQDTQYF.

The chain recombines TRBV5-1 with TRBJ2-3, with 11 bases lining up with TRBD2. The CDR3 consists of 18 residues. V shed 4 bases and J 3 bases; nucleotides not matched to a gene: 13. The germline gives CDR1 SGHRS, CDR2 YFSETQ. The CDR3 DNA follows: TGCGCCAGCAGCCTAACTGAGACTAGCGGGGAGGTGACAGATACGCAGTATTTT. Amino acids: CASSLTETSGEVTDTQYF.

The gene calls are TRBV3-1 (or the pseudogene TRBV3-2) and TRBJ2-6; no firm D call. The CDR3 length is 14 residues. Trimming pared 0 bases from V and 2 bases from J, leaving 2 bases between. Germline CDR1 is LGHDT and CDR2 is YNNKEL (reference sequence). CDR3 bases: TGTGCCAGCAGCCAAGAACCTGGGGCCAACGTCCTGACTTTC. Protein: CASSQEPGANVLTF.

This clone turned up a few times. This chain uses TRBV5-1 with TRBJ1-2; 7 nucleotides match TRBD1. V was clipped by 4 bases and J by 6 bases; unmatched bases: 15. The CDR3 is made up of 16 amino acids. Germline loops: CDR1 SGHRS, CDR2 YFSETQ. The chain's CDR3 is CASSRTGPHRGNGYTF. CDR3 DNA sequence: TGCGCCAGCAGCCGTACCGGGCCACACAGGGGCAATGGCTACACCTTC.

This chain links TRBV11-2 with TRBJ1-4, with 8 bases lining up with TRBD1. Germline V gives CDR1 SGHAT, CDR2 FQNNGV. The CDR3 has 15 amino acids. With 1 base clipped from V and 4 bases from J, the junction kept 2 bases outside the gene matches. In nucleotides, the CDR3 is TGTGCCAGCAGCTTAGTGGACAGGGTTAATGAAAAACTGTTTTTT. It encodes CASSLVDRVNEKLFF.

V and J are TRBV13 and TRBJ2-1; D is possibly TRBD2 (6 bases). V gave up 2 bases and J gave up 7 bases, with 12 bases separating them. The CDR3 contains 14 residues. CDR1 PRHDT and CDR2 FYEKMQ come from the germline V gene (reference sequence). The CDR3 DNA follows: TGTGCCAGCAGCTTACGCGGGGTTTGGAATGAGCAGTTCTTC. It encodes CASSLRGVWNEQFF.

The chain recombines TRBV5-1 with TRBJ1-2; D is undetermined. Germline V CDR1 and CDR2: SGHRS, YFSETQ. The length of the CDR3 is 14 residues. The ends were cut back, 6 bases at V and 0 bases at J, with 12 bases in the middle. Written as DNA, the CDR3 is TGCGCCAGCACCCGAACCGGGGCTAACTATGGCTACACCTTC. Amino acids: CASTRTGANYGYTF.

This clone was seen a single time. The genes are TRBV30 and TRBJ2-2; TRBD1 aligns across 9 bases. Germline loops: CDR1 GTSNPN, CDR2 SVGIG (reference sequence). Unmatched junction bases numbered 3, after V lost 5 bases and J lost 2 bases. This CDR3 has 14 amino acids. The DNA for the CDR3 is TGTGCCTGGCCGGGACAGGGTAACACCGGGGAGCTGTTTTTT. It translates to CAWPGQGNTGELFF.

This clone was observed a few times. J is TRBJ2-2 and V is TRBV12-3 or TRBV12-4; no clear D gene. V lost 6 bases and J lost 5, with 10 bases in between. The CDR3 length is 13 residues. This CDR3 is CASSWTPTGELFF. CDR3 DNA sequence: TGTGCCAGCAGCTGGACCCCTACCGGGGAGCTGTTTTTT.

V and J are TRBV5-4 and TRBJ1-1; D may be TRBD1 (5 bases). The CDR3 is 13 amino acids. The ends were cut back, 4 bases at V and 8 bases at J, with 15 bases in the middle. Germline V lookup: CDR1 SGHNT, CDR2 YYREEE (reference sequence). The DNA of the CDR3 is TGTGCCAGCAGCGTCCTTTTGGGGCTAGAAGCTTTCTTT. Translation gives CASSVLLGLEAFF.

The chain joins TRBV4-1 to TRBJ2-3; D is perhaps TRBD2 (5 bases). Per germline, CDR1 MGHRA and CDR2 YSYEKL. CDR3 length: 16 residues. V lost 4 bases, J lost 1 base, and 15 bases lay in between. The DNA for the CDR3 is TGCGCCAGCAGCCTCACGACGCGGGTCGGCACAGATACGCAGTATTTT. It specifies CASSLTTRVGTDTQYF.

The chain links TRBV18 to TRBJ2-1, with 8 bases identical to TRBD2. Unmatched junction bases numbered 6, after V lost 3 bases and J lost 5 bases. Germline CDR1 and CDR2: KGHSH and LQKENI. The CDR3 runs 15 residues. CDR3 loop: CASSPRGGWDNEQFF. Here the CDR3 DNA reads TGTGCCAGCTCACCTCGGGGGGGATGGGACAATGAGCAGTTCTTC.

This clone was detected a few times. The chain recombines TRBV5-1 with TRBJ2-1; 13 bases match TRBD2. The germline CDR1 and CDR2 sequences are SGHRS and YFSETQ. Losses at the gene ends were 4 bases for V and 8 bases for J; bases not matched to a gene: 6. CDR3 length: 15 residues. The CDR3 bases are TGCGCCAGCAGCGGGGGGACTAGCGGGAAGCATGAGCAGTTCTTC. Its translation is CASSGGTSGKHEQFF.

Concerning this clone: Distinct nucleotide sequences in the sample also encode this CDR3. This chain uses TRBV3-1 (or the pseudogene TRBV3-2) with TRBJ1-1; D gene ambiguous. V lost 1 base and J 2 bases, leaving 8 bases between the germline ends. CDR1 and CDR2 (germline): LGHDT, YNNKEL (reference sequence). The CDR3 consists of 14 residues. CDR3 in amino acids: CASSQGSLNTEAFF. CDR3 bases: TGTGCCAGCAGCCAAGGATCTCTTAACACTGAAGCTTTCTTT.

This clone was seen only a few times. For the CDR3, the DNA is TGTGCCAGCACCCGGACGTTCGGGAGGGATGGCTACACCTTC. It translates to CASTRTFGRDGYTF. The genes are TRBV6-5 and TRBJ1-2; no definite D call. The CDR3 length is 14 residues. Germline CDR1 and CDR2: MNHEY and SVGAGI. V was shortened by 7 bases and J by 6 bases, with 18 bases between the two germline ends.

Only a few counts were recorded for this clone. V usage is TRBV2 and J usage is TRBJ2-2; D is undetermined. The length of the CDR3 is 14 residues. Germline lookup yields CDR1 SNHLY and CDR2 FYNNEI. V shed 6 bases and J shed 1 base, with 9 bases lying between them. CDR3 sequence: CASRGTENTGELFF. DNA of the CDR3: TGTGCCAGCAGAGGCACTGAGAACACCGGGGAGCTGTTTTTT.

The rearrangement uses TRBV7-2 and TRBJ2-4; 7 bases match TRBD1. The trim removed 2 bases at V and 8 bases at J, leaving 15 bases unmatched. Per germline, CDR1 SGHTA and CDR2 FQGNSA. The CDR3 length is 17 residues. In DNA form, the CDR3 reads TGTGCCAGCAGCTTAAAGATAGCCAAGGGGGCAAGGTACATTCAGTACTTC. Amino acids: CASSLKIAKGARYIQYF.

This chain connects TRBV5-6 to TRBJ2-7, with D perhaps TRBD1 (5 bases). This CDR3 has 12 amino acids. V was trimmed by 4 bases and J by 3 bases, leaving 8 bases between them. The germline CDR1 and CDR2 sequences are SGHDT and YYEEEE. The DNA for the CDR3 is TGTGCCAGCAGCAGGGGTCTCTACGAGCAGTACTTC. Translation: CASSRGLYEQYF.

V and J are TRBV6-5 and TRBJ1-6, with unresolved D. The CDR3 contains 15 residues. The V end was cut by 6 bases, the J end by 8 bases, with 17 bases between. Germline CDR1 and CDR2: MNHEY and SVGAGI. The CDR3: CASRPRGFGDSPLHF. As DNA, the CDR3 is TGTGCCAGCAGGCCCAGAGGATTCGGAGATTCACCCCTCCACTTT.

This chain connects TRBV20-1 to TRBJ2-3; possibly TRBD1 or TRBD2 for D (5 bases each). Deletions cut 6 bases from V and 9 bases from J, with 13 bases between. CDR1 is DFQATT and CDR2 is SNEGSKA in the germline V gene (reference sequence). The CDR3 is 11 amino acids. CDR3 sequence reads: CSARAGTTQYF. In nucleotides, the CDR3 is TGCAGTGCCCGGGCAGGGACGACGCAGTATTTT.

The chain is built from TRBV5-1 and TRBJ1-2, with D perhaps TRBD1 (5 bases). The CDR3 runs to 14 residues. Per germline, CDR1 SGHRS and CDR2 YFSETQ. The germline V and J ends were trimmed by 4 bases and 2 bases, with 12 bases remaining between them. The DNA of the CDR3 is TGCGCCAGCAGCCTACGGGGGGAGAACTATGGCTACACCTTC. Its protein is CASSLRGENYGYTF.

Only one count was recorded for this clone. CDR3 nucleotide sequence: TGCGCCAGCAGCCAAGGCGGACAGGGGCAGGCCATTCAGTACTTC. Protein sequence: CASSQGGQGQAIQYF. The V call is TRBV4-1, the J call TRBJ2-4, with 9 positions matching TRBD1. Per the germline V gene, CDR1 is MGHRA and CDR2 is YSYEKL. V shed 1 base and J 9 bases; nucleotides not matched to a gene: 7. The CDR3 consists of 15 residues.

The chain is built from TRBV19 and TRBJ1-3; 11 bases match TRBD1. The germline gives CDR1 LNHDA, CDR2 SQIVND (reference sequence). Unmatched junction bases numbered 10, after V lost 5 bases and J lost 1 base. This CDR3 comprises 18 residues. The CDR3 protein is CASSSGQGVLKSGNTIYF. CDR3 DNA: TGTGCCAGTAGTTCGGGACAGGGGGTTCTGAAGTCTGGAAACACCATATATTTT.

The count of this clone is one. CDR3 amino acids: CASSRGRGGVDTQYF. In nucleotides, the CDR3 is TGCGCCAGCAGCAGGGGGCGGGGGGGAGTAGATACGCAGTATTTT. This chain uses TRBV4-1 with TRBJ2-3, with 9 bases identical to TRBD2. The CDR3 sequence is 15 residues long. Losses at the gene ends were 5 bases for V and 5 bases for J; bases not matched to a gene: 8. The germline V gene encodes CDR1 MGHRA and CDR2 YSYEKL.

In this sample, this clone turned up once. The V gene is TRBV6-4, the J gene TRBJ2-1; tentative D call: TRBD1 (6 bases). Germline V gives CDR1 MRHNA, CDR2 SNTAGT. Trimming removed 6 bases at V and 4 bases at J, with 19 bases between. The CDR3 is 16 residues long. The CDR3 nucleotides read TGTGCCAGCAGCCCAGATATGACAGGTTCTTACAATGAGCAGTTCTTC. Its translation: CASSPDMTGSYNEQFF.

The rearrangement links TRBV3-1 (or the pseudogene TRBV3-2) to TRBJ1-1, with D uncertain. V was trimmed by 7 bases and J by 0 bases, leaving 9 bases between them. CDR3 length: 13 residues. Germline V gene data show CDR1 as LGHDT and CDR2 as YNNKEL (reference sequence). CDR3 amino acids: CASNGPLNTEAFF. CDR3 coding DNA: TGTGCCAGCAATGGGCCCCTGAACACTGAAGCTTTCTTT.

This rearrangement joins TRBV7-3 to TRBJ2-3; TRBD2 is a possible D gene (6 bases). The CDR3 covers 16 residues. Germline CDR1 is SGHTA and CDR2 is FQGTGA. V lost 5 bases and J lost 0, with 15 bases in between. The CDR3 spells CASSKTGLPSTDTQYF. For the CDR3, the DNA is TGTGCCAGCAGCAAGACGGGACTCCCGAGCACAGATACGCAGTATTTT.

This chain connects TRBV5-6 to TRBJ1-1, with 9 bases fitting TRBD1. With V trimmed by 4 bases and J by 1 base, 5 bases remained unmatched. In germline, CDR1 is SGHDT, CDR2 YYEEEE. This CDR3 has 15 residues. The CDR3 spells CASSLWDRENTEAFF. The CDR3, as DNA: TGTGCCAGCAGCCTATGGGACAGGGAGAACACTGAAGCTTTCTTT.

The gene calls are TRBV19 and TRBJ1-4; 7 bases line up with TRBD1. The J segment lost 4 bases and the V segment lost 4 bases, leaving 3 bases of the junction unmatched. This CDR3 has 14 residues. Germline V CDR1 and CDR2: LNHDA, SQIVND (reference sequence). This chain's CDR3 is CASSSGQDNEKLFF. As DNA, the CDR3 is TGTGCCAGTAGTAGCGGACAGGATAATGAAAAACTGTTTTTT.